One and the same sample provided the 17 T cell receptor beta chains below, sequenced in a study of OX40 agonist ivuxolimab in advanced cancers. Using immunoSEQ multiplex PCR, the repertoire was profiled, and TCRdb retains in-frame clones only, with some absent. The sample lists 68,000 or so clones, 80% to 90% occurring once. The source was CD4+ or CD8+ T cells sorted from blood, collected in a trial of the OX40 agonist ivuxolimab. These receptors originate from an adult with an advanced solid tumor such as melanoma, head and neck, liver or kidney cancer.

CDR3 region: CASSPPGTYGYTF. In DNA form, the CDR3 reads TGTGCCAGCAGTCCCCCGGGAACCTATGGCTACACCTTC. V gene TRBV6-5 combines with J gene TRBJ1-2, with no clear D. V was clipped by 5 bases and J by 4 bases, with 11 bases between them. Germline values: CDR1 MNHEY, CDR2 SVGAGI. The CDR3 length is 13 residues.

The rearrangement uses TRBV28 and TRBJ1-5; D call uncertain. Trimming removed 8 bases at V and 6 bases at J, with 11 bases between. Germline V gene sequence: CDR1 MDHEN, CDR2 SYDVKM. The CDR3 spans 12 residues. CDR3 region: CASRSGSQPQHF. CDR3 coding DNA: TGTGCCAGCCGCTCGGGTAGTCAGCCCCAGCATTTT.

The CDR3 sequence is CASSVDRGGNQPQHF. The CDR3, as DNA: TGTGCCAGCAGTGTGGACAGGGGAGGCAATCAGCCCCAGCATTTT. The V call is TRBV2, the J call TRBJ1-5, with 9 bases aligning to TRBD1. Losses at the gene ends were 4 bases for V and 2 bases for J; bases not matched to a gene: 3. The length of the CDR3 is 15 residues. CDR1 and CDR2 from the germline V gene are SNHLY and FYNNEI.

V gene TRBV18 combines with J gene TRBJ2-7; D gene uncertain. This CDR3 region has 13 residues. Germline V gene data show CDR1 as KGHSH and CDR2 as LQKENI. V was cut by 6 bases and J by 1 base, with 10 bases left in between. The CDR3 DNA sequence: TGTGCCAGCTCGCTCGGGCCATCCTACGAGCAGTACTTC. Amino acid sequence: CASSLGPSYEQYF.

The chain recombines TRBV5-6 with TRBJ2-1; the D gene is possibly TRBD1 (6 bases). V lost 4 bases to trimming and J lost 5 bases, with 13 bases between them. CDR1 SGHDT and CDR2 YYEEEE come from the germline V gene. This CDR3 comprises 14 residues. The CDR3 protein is CASSRPGHHNEQFF. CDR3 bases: TGTGCCAGCAGCCGACCGGGACACCACAATGAGCAGTTCTTC.

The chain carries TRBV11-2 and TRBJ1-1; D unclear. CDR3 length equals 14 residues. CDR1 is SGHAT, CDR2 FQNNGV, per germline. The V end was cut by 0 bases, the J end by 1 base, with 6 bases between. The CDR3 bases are TGTGCCAGCAGCTTAGATCGGTGGAACACTGAAGCTTTCTTT. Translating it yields CASSLDRWNTEAFF.

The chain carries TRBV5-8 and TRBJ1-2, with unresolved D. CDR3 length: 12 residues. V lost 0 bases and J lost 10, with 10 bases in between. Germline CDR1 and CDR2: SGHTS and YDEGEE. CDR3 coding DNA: TGTGCCAGCAGCTTGGTTCCGGTTTTCTACACCTTC. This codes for CASSLVPVFYTF.

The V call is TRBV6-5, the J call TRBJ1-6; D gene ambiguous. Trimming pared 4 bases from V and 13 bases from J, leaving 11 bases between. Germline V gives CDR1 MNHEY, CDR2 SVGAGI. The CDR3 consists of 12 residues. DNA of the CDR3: TGTGCCAGCAGTTCCGGTACTACGCCCCTCCACTTT. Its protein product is CASSSGTTPLHF.

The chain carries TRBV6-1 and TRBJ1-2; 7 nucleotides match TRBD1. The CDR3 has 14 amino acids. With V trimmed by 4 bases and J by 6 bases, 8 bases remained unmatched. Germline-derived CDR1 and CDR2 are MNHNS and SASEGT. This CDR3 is CASSARTGVDGYTF. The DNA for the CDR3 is TGTGCCAGCAGTGCCCGTACAGGGGTGGATGGCTACACCTTC.

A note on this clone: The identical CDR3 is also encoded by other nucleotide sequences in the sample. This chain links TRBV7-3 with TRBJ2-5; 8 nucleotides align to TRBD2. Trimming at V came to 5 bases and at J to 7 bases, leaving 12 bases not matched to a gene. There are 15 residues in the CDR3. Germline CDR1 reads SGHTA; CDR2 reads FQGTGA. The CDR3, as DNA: TGTGCCAGCAGCGAGGGGCTAGCGGGCGCGGGGACCCAGTACTTC. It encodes CASSEGLAGAGTQYF.

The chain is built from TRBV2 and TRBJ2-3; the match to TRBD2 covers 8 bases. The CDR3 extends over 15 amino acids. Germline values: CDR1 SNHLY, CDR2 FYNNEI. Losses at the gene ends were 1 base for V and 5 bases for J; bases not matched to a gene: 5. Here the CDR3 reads CASSEEGLAGDTQYF. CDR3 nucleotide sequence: TGTGCCAGCAGTGAAGAGGGGCTAGCGGGAGATACGCAGTATTTT.

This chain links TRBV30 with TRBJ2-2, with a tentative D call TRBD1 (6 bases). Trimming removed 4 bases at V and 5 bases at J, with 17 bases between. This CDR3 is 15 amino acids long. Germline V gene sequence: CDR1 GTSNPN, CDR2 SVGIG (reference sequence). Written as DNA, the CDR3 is TGTGCCTGGACTGACGGGACAAAGGGGACCGGGGAGCTGTTTTTT. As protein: CAWTDGTKGTGELFF.

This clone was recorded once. The CDR3 nucleotides read TGTGCCAGCAGCTTCGCCGGGACTACTAATGAAAAACTGTTTTTT. Its protein product is CASSFAGTTNEKLFF. The chain uses TRBV7-2 and TRBJ1-4; the D gene is possibly TRBD1 (5 bases). Trimming left V 3 bases short and J 2 bases short, with 10 bases between. CDR1 and CDR2 (germline): SGHTA, FQGNSA. The CDR3 consists of 15 residues.

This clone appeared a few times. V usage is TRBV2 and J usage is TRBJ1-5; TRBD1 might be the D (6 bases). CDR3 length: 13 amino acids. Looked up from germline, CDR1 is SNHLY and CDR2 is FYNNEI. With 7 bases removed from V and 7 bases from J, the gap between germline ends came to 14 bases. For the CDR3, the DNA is TGTGCCAGCACCGTCAGGGGCGGCCAGCCCCAGCATTTT. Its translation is CASTVRGGQPQHF.

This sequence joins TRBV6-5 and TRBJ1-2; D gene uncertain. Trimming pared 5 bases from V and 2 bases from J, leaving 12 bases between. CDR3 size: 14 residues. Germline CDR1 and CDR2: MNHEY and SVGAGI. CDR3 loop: CASSLRAANYGYTF. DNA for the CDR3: TGTGCCAGCAGTCTCCGTGCAGCAAACTATGGCTACACCTTC.

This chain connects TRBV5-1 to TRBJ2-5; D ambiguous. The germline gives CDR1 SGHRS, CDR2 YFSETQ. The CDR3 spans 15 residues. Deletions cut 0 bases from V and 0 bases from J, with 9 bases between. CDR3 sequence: CASSLVATNQETQYF. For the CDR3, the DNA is TGCGCCAGCAGCTTGGTAGCCACAAACCAAGAGACCCAGTACTTC.

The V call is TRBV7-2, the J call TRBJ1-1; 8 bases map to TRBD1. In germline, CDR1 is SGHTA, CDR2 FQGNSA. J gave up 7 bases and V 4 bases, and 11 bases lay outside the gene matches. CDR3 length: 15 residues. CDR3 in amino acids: CASSSTPGQGVEAFF. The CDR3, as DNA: TGTGCCAGCAGCTCTACTCCCGGACAGGGAGTTGAAGCTTTCTTT.